These 10 T cell receptor beta chains share one sample of origin, sequenced in a study of T cells in tuberculosis (dated by TCRdb to the late 2010s). The sample's time point label is to be understood as: new active TB diagnosis, blood taken before or within 7 days of starting treatment. Receptor amplification or capture employed the immunoSEQ multiplex PCR assay. This is the immuneACCESS table as TCRdb keeps it, with only in-frame sequences that have V and J called. A part of the clones is gone; compared with another copy, unresolved V genes explain less than half, and the rest is unexplained. The sample profile shows about 53,000 clones; roughly 96% of them were found once. Over 1.1% of the sample lies in the top ten. The sequencing used PBMCs, collected at tuberculosis diagnosis. Receptor source: an adult with tuberculosis.

The chain is built from TRBV19 and TRBJ1-5, with D possibly being TRBD1 (6 bases). The germline V and J ends were trimmed by 3 bases and 3 bases, with 15 bases remaining between them. CDR3 length: 16 amino acids. Germline assignment: CDR1 LNHDA and CDR2 SQIVND (reference sequence). The CDR3 DNA follows: TGTGCCAGTAGTATGCCCGTGGGGGCCATCAATCAGCCCCAGCATTTT. This encodes CASSMPVGAINQPQHF.

This chain links TRBV10-3 with TRBJ2-1; D remains unclear. This CDR3 comprises 12 residues. V was pared by 11 bases and J by 6 bases, with 14 bases between. Germline loops: CDR1 ENHRY, CDR2 SYGVKD. The CDR3 coding sequence is TGTGCCGGCGGCGCGCCTCCCAATGAGCAGTTCTTC. Protein sequence: CAGGAPPNEQFF.

This chain links TRBV11-3 with TRBJ2-3; TRBD2 matches 7 bases. Per the germline V gene, CDR1 is SGHNT and CDR2 is YENEEA. The V segment lost 4 bases and the J segment 2 bases; nucleotides outside the gene matches: 9. The CDR3 sequence is 16 residues long. CDR3 sequence: CASSSGRSGTTDTQYF. The CDR3 DNA follows: TGTGCCAGCAGCTCGGGCAGGAGCGGGACCACAGATACGCAGTATTTT.

The rearrangement joins TRBV6-6 to TRBJ1-2, with TRBD1 identical over 11 bases. The CDR3 runs 16 residues. Germline V gene sequence: CDR1 MNHNY, CDR2 SVGAGI (reference sequence). Germline trimming cut 2 bases from V and 4 bases from J; bases unmatched to any gene: 6. The CDR3 nucleotides read TGTGCCAGCAGTTACGATCCGGGACAGGGGGGCTATGGCTACACCTTC. Encoded protein: CASSYDPGQGGYGYTF.

The rearrangement joins TRBV5-1 to TRBJ2-2; TRBD1 might be the D (5 bases). V lost 2 bases and J lost 6, with 11 bases in between. The CDR3 totals 14 residues. Germline V gene lookup returns CDR1 SGHRS and CDR2 YFSETQ. CDR3 nucleotide sequence: TGCGCCAGCAGCTTTGGTCAGGGATCCGGGGAGCTGTTTTTT. It is translated as CASSFGQGSGELFF.

The rearrangement uses TRBV9 and TRBJ2-7; TRBD2 matches at 10 bases. This CDR3 is built from 14 residues. The V segment lost 3 bases and the J segment 2 bases; nucleotides outside the gene matches: 2. Germline-derived CDR1 and CDR2 are SGDLS and YYNGEE. The DNA for the CDR3 is TGTGCCAGCAGCGCAACTAGCGGGACCTACGAGCAGTACTTC. This gives the protein CASSATSGTYEQYF.

A single count supports this clone. J is TRBJ1-2 and V is TRBV9; 9 bases fit TRBD1. Per the germline V gene, CDR1 is SGDLS and CDR2 is YYNGEE. V was clipped by 7 bases and J by 3 bases; unmatched bases: 10. The CDR3 has 15 amino acids. CDR3 DNA: TGTGCCAGCGGGGGTAATACAGGGGGCGACTATGGCTACACCTTC. Protein sequence: CASGGNTGGDYGYTF.

The chain has TRBV6-6 and TRBJ2-2; 10 bases line up with TRBD2. The J segment lost 8 bases and the V segment lost 8 bases, leaving 5 bases of the junction unmatched. CDR3 length: 13 amino acids. The germline CDR1 and CDR2 sequences are MNHNY and SVGAGI (reference sequence). The CDR3 is CASQLAGVGELFF. The CDR3 coding sequence is TGTGCCAGCCAGCTAGCGGGAGTGGGGGAGCTGTTTTTT.

The gene calls are TRBV29-1 and TRBJ2-1; 7 bases are a match to TRBD1. J gave up 8 bases and V 4 bases, and 5 bases lay outside the gene matches. CDR3 length: 12 amino acids. Germline V gene lookup returns CDR1 SQVTM and CDR2 ANQGSEA. The CDR3 DNA sequence: TGCAGCGTTGTAGAGGGGGCCCATGAGCAGTTCTTC. Protein product: CSVVEGAHEQFF.

This clone was observed a single time. The V call is TRBV6-6, the J call TRBJ2-7; D may be TRBD1 (6 bases). The CDR3 totals 15 residues. Deletions cut 6 bases from V and 2 bases from J, with 17 bases between. Germline V gene sequence: CDR1 MNHNY, CDR2 SVGAGI (reference sequence). The CDR3 protein is CASRGSTGNTYEQYF. In DNA, the CDR3 is TGTGCCAGCAGGGGATCGACAGGAAACACCTACGAGCAGTACTTC.